These 9 T cell receptor beta chains were sequenced from one sample in a study of shared clonotypes between healthy human individuals. The method was immunoSEQ multiplex PCR; TCRdb's version includes in-frame clones alone and lacks a portion of them. The sample has about 490,000 clones; about 79% are singletons. The sequenced material came from PBMCs. These receptors were collected from a woman in her thirties or forties in good health. Some clones in this sample may be carry-over from other donors' samples.

There are a few counts of this clone. This chain connects TRBV5-4 to TRBJ2-1; possibly TRBD2 for D (6 bases). Germline CDR1 is SGHNT and CDR2 is YYREEE (reference sequence). There are 15 residues in the CDR3. The V and J ends lost 4 bases and 3 bases respectively, with 14 bases between them. The CDR3 coding sequence is TGTGCCAGCAGCCGGAAGCGGGCCAGCTACAATGAGCAGTTCTTC. Translating gives CASSRKRASYNEQFF.

This clone was seen only a few times. V gene TRBV28 combines with J gene TRBJ1-1, with 9 bases that match TRBD1. CDR1 and CDR2 (germline): MDHEN, SYDVKM. CDR3 length: 15 amino acids. The V and J ends lost 8 bases and 0 bases, in that order; junction bases with no gene match: 7. CDR3 DNA: TGTGCCAGCGGGGGGACAGGGAACATGAACACTGAAGCTTTCTTT. The encoded protein is CASGGTGNMNTEAFF. Variable domain in full (rest from reference TRBV28 and TRBJ1-1): DVKVTQSSRYLVKRTGEKVFLECVQDMDHENMFWYRQDPGLGLRLIYFSYDVKMKEKGDIPEGYSVSREKKERFSLILESASTNQTSMYLCASGGTGNMNTEAFFGQGTRLTVV.

In this sample, this clone turned up many times. This chain uses TRBV18 with TRBJ1-1; TRBD1 is a possible D gene (5 bases). V was cut by 5 bases and J by 0 bases, with 10 bases left in between. CDR3 length equals 14 residues. Germline V CDR1 and CDR2: KGHSH, LQKENI. The CDR3 DNA is TGTGCCAGCTCATCGGGACGGTTGAACACTGAAGCTTTCTTT. Residues: CASSSGRLNTEAFF.

J is TRBJ2-6 and V is TRBV7-9; 13 bases are a match to TRBD2. The CDR3 extends over 17 amino acids. After removal of 5 bases from V and 4 bases from J, the junction contained 5 bases not matched to a gene. The germline CDR1 and CDR2 sequences are SEHNR and FQNEAQ (reference sequence). The CDR3 DNA sequence: TGTGCCAGCAGCACGGGACTAGCGGGACTGGGGGCCAACGTCCTGACTTTC. Its protein product is CASSTGLAGLGANVLTF.

The chain couples TRBV6-1 to TRBJ1-5; 12 bases fit TRBD1. Germline V gene sequence: CDR1 MNHNS, CDR2 SASEGT. Trimming cost V 3 bases and J 1 base; bases outside gene matches: 7. This CDR3 spans 18 amino acids. CDR3: CASSDPGQGALSNQPQHF. The CDR3 nucleotides are TGTGCCAGCAGTGACCCGGGACAGGGGGCGTTAAGCAATCAGCCCCAGCATTTT.

The chain links TRBV4-3 to TRBJ1-4; D call uncertain. V lost 0 bases and J lost 7, with 12 bases in between. CDR3 length equals 15 residues. Germline-derived CDR1 and CDR2 are LGHNA and YSLEER. The DNA for the CDR3 is TGCGCCAGCAGCCAAGATAGTGGCAGGCGTGAAAAACTGTTTTTT. It specifies CASSQDSGRREKLFF.

The V call is TRBV19, the J call TRBJ2-5; 8 bases fit TRBD1. In germline, CDR1 is LNHDA, CDR2 SQIVND (reference sequence). V lost 9 bases, J lost 0 bases, and 9 bases stayed unmatched. The CDR3 sequence is 15 residues long. The CDR3 protein is CASQRQGSYQETQYF. CDR3 in DNA: TGTGCCAGCCAGAGACAGGGGTCGTACCAAGAGACCCAGTACTTC.

The chain employs TRBV2 and TRBJ1-5; D call uncertain. The CDR3 has 13 residues. From germline, CDR1 is SNHLY and CDR2 FYNNEI. Trimming pared 2 bases from V and 6 bases from J, leaving 8 bases between. The CDR3 spells CASSESAVQPQHF. Here the CDR3 DNA reads TGTGCCAGCAGTGAATCGGCGGTTCAGCCCCAGCATTTT.

A single count supports this clone. This sequence joins TRBV6-1 and TRBJ2-7; D is uncertain. Germline lookup yields CDR1 MNHNS and CDR2 SASEGT. The CDR3 extends over 11 amino acids. Trimming removed 7 bases at V and 5 bases at J, with 9 bases between. This CDR3 is CASKGWDEQYF. The CDR3 DNA is TGTGCCAGCAAGGGCTGGGACGAGCAGTACTTC.